This TCR beta chain originates from a study of blood T cell repertoires in COVID-19. About the research overall: T cells, B-cell-depleted T cells, or PBMCs provided the cDNA or gDNA that served as material.

As originally analysed: Researchers report that nucleated cell counts were estimated from reference gene primer amplification. Sequencing used immunoSEQ multiplex PCR; TCRdb keeps in-frame clones, though not all of them. V and J calls and clone size follow that table, whereas D and trimming were derived from the DNA. Of more than 300,000 clones listed, roughly 90% are singletons. Trimming cost V 5 bases and J 8 bases, with 28 bases left between them. CDR1 and CDR2 (germline): MDHEN, SYDVKM. CDR3 length equals 18 residues. Material: PBMCs or T cells enriched from blood (not recorded which). The J gene is TRBJ2-1, the V gene TRBV28, with D perhaps matching TRBD2 (6 bases). This sequence was found in a woman in her 30s who had recovered from COVID-19. The CDR3 protein is CASSRPTGAGLPKDEQFF. The CDR3 coding sequence is TGTGCCAGCAGTCGACCGACTGGGGCGGGGCTCCCTAAGGATGAGCAGTTCTTC.